This TCR beta chain was found in a study of tumor and adjacent non-tumor tissue in lung cancer (dated by TCRdb to 2017 to 2018). General notes on the study: By cancer type, the cohort comprised under 15 adenocarcinoma patients, a couple of squamous cell carcinoma patients and 1 small cell lung cancer patient. Ages among the approximately 15 patients ranged from roughly 31 to 76 years, there were roughly ten men and 5 women, and disease was at TNM stage I to III. In total, sequencing yielded 95 million to 150 million productive TCRbeta reads, which works out to an average of approximately 4 million reads per sample. The study compared bulk TCRbeta repertoires between lung tumor tissue and matched distant non-tumor lung tissue from over twelve lung cancer patients. Around 31 paired specimens, one tumor and one normal lung sample per patient, were profiled by TCRbeta CDR3 sequencing. What the authors observed across the whole study: In normal lung, the top 100 clones accounted for a significantly larger cumulative share of the repertoire than in tumor tissue. With only about 16 patients in the cohort, the authors noted that larger samples and more detailed clinical data are needed. The methods do not name the sequencing platform or mention unique molecular identifiers. TCR diversity (inverse Simpson) was significantly higher in tumor than in normal lung tissue (431.37 vs 166.20, P = 0.0075, Mann-Whitney U test). TCR diversity was significantly higher in younger patients, and higher tumor TCR diversity was associated with shorter overall and disease-free survival. Because peripheral blood was not sequenced, blood TCRbeta repertoires in the lung cancer patients of the study were not examined.

RNA was isolated from bulk unsorted tissue, and RNA quality was assessed with a NanoDrop ND-1000 and an Agilent 2100. All donors had newly diagnosed lung cancer, had not received prior chemotherapy, and were admitted for thoracic surgery in China between August and November 2014. Patients who had received previous radiotherapy or chemotherapy, or who had another concurrent cancer, were excluded from the study. Pieces of surgical tissue measuring about 1-2 cm3 were kept in RNAlater solution and held at -80 degrees C until needed. The CDR3 measures 13 amino acids from cysteine to phenylalanine. Here the CDR3 DNA is all that survives: 39 bases in frame from base 1. From the germline V gene (reference sequence), CDR1 is MNHNY and CDR2 is SVGAGI. Remarks on this clonotype: Its antigen is still unknown. Relative to the germline gene, one junction end is altered; a read error may explain this.

Libraries were built with multiplex PCR. TCRdb names Illumina HiSeq 2500 as the instrument used. Following protocols modified from ARM-PCR, the researchers constructed TCRbeta libraries through three rounds of nested PCR with primers (Table S4). Before sequencing, PCR products of 200-500 bp were excised from the gel and purified with the QIAquick gel extraction kit. Turning to the authors' computational methods: Trimmomatic was used to clean the reads, FLASH was used to merge the reads into complete CDR3 sequences, and MiTCR was used to assign the reads to V(D)J germline segments. VDJtools was used to compute clonal diversity as the inverse Simpson's index. In-frame sequences lacking a premature stop codon were counted as productive reads. TCRdb reanalyzed the raw reads on its own, using fastp at Q25 for trimming and MiXCR for clone calling, and kept in-frame beta chains. A single entry per CDR3 protein holds the most common genes and DNA from its merged rows. The V and J calls come from TCRdb's annotation, not from the publication. The sample yields some 77,000 distinct CDR3 sequences; about two thirds were counted once. The top ten clonotypes cover 10% to 15% of the sample.

The sequencing input was lung tumor tissue. The chain was built from TRBV6-6 and TRBJ2-1, with TRBD2 matching 9 junction bases. This sequence was found in a woman between 70 and 85 years old with non-small cell lung cancer. In nucleotide form, the sequence is TGTGCCATGATAGCGGGAGATGTCAATGAGCAGCTCTTC. Its amino acids are CAMIAGDVNEQLF.